This record covers a single T cell receptor beta chain. This entry belongs to a study of OX40 agonist ivuxolimab in advanced cancers. The CDR3 contains 18 residues. CDR1 is SQVTM, CDR2 ANQGSEA, per germline. With V trimmed by 3 bases and J by 2 bases, 13 bases remained unmatched. The repertoire was sequenced with immunoSEQ multiplex PCR; TCRdb's copy has only in-frame clones and lacks some. This sample yields about 64,000 clones, of which about 85% are seen a single time; approximately 2.9% belongs to the top ten. The rearrangement links TRBV29-1 to TRBJ2-3; 11 nucleotides match TRBD2. The receptor was derived from an adult with an advanced solid tumor such as melanoma, head and neck, liver or kidney cancer. The sequencing here drew on CD4+ or CD8+ T cells sorted from blood, taken in a trial of the OX40 agonist ivuxolimab. The CDR3 protein is CSVEGGGRLAGFTDTQYF. The CDR3, as DNA: TGCAGCGTTGAGGGGGGCGGGCGACTAGCGGGGTTCACAGATACGCAGTATTTT.